This TCR beta chain was identified during a study of blood T cell repertoires in COVID-19. For the study at large: Whether acute or convalescent, the COVID-19 samples came from the United States, Italy and Spain.

The CDR3 has 11 residues. V was clipped by 2 bases and J by 10 bases, with 9 bases between them. Per germline, CDR1 DFQATT and CDR2 SNEGSKA (reference sequence). In the original processing: Nucleated cell number was recorded as an estimate derived from reference gene primer amplification. The table came from immunoSEQ multiplex PCR; TCRdb's copy has only in-frame clones and leaves some out. V, J and clone size reflect that table, while D and trimming were determined from the DNA. Of approximately 52,000 clones listed, more than 90% are singletons. The clonotype was recovered from a man aged 50-59 years with active COVID-19. Material: peripheral blood. J is TRBJ2-1 and V is TRBV20-1; a weak D match, TRBD2 (6 bases). This CDR3 reads CSARTGVEQFF. The DNA of the CDR3 is TGCAGTGCTAGAACGGGAGTAGAGCAGTTCTTC.